This note documents a single T cell receptor (beta chain) sequence. Its cognate antigen is unknown. The primer mix had 60 Vbeta and 13 Jbeta primers. Produced via immunoSEQ multiplex PCR; TCRdb's table is partial and in-frame only. The table records some 4,000 clones, over 70% of them present only once. This sample is part of a study of cytomegalovirus exposure and HLA in healthy donors. Whole-study context: As released early, the data held 85 million to 95 million unique TCRs from HLA-typed donors. The study's findings and limits: Accurate prediction of most subjects' HLA-A and HLA-B alleles from TCR beta sequences was reported. Under in vitro conditions, a few CMV-associated chains were confirmed as specific for CMV antigens. When a later analysis compared HLA-associated TCR beta chains with equally common others, the HLA-associated chains turned out to be more clonally expanded and to have lower generation probabilities.

V shed 4 bases and J shed 4 bases, with 14 bases lying between them. The CDR3 length is 14 residues. CDR1 SGHTS and CDR2 YDEGEE come from the germline V gene. The gene calls are TRBV5-8 and TRBJ1-2; D possibly corresponds to TRBD1 (5 bases). Material: PBMCs. The clonotype comes from a woman in her thirties or forties in good health and CMV-seropositive. The CDR3 DNA follows: TGTGCCAGCAGCCGTATTACAGGACCCTATGGCTACACCTTC. Translation: CASSRITGPYGYTF.